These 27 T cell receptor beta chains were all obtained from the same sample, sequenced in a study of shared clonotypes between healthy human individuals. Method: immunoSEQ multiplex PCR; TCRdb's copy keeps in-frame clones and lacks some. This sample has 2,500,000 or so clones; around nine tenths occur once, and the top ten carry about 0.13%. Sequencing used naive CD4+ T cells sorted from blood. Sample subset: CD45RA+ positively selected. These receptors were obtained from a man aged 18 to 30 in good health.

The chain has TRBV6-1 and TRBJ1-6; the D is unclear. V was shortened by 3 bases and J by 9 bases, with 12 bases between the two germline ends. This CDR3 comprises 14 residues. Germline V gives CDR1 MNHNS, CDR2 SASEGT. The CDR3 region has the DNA TGTGCCAGCAGTGATAAGATCATAAGTTCACCCCTCCACTTT. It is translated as CASSDKIISSPLHF.

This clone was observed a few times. The CDR3 DNA reads as TGCGCCAGCAGCCCTACACAGGGTACTCAGCCCCAGCATTTT. Translating it yields CASSPTQGTQPQHF. V is TRBV4-3 and J is TRBJ1-5; a possible D gene is TRBD1 (6 bases). The germline CDR1 and CDR2 sequences are LGHNA and YSLEER. Trimming cost V 4 bases and J 6 bases, with 13 bases left between them. The length of the CDR3 is 14 residues.

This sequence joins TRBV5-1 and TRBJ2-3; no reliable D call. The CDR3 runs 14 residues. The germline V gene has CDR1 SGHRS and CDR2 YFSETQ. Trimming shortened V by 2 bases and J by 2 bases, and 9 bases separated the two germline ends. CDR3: CASSLGPPTDTQYF. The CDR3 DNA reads TGCGCCAGCAGCTTAGGACCACCCACAGATACGCAGTATTTT.

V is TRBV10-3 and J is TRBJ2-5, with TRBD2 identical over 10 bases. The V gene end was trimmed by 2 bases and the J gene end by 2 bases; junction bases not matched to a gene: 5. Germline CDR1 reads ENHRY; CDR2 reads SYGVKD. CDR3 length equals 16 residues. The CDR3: CAISEGLAAMQETQYF. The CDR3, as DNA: TGTGCCATCAGTGAGGGACTAGCGGCAATGCAAGAGACCCAGTACTTC.

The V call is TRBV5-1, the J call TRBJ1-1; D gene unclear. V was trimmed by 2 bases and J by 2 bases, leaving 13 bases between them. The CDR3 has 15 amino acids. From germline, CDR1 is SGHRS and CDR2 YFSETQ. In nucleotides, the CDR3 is TGCGCCAGCAGCTTTAGCCCGCGAAAAAACACTGAAGCTTTCTTT. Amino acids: CASSFSPRKNTEAFF.

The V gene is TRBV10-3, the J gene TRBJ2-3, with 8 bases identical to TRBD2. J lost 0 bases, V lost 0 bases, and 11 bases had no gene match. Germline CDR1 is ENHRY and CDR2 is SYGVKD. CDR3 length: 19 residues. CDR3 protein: CAISESFKSGGASTDTQYF. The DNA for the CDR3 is TGTGCCATCAGTGAGTCATTTAAGTCCGGGGGGGCTAGCACAGATACGCAGTATTTT.

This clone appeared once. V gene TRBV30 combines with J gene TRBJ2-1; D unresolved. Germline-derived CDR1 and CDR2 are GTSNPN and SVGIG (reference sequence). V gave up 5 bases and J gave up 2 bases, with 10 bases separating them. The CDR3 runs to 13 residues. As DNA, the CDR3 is TGTGCCTGGGATCGCGGAGCCTACAATGAGCAGTTCTTC. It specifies CAWDRGAYNEQFF.

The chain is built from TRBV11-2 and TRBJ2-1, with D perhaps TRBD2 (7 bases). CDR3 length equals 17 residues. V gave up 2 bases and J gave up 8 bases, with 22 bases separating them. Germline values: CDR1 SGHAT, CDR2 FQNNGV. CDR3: CASSLITGGPRSDEQFF. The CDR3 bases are TGTGCCAGCAGCTTAATCACCGGGGGGCCCAGGTCCGATGAGCAGTTCTTC.

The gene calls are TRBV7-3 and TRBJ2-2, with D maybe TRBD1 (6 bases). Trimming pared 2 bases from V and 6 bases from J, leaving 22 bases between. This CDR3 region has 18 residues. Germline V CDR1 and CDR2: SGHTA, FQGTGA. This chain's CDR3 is CASSLFGGAQTFSGELFF. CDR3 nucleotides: TGTGCCAGCAGCTTATTTGGGGGCGCGCAAACCTTCTCCGGGGAGCTGTTTTTT.

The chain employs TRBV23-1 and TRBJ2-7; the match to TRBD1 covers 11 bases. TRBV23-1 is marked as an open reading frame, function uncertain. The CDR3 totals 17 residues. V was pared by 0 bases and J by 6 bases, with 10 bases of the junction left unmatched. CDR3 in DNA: TGCGCCAGCAGTCAATCCTCGGACAGGGGGCGTCTAACCGAGCAGTACTTC. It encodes CASSQSSDRGRLTEQYF.

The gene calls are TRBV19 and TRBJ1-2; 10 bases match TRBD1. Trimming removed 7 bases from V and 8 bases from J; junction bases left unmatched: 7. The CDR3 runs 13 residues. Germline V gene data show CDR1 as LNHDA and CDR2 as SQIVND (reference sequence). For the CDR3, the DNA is TGTGCCAGTACCGCGGGACAGGGGATAGGCTACACCTTC. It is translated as CASTAGQGIGYTF.

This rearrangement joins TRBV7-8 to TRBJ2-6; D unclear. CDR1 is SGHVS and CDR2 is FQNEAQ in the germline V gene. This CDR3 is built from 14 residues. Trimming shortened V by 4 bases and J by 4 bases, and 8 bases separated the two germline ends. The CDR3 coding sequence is TGTGCCAGCAGCTGGTTTGGAGGGGCCAACGTCCTGACTTTC. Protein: CASSWFGGANVLTF.

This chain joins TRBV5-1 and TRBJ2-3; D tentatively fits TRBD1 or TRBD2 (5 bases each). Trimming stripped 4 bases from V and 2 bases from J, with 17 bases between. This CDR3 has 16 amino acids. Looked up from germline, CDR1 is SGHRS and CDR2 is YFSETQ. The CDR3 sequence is CASSGAGTGVTDTQYF. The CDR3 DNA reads TGCGCCAGCAGCGGTGCCGGGACGGGTGTCACAGATACGCAGTATTTT.

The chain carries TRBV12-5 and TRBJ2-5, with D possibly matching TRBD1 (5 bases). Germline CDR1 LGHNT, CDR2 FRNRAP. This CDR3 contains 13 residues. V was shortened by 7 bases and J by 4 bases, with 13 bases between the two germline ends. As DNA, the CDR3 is TGTGCTAGTGCTCTGGACATTACAGAGACCCAGTACTTC. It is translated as CASALDITETQYF.

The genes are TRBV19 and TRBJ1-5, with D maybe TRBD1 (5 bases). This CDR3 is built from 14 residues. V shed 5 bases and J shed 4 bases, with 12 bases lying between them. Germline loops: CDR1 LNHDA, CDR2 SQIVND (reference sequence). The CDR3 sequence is CASSVQEGNQPQHF. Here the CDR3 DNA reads TGTGCCAGTAGTGTACAGGAGGGGAATCAGCCCCAGCATTTT.

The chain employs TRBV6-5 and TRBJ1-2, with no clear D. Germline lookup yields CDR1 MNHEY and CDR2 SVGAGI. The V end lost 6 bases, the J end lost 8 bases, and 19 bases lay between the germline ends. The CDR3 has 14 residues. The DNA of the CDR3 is TGTGCCAGCAGCCGTCTCAGTGAATCCGACGGCTACACCTTC. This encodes CASSRLSESDGYTF.

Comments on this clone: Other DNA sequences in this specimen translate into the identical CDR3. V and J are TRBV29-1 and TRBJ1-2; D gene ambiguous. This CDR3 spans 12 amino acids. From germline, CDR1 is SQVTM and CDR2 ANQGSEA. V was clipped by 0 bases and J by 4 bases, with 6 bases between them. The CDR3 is CSVEDGIYGYTF. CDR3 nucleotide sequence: TGCAGCGTTGAAGACGGGATCTATGGCTACACCTTC.

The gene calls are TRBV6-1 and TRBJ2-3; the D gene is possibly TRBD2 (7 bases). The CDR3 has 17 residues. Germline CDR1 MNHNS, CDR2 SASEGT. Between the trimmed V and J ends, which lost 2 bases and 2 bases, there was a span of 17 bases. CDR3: CASSEIGGGGFTDTQYF. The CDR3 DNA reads TGTGCCAGCAGTGAAATTGGAGGGGGGGGTTTCACAGATACGCAGTATTTT.

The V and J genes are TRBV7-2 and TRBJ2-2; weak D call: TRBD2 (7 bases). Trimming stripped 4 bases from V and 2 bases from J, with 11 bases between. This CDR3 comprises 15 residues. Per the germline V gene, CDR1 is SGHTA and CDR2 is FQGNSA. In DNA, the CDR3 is TGTGCCAGCAGCTCGGGGGGCCTAAACACCGGGGAGCTGTTTTTT. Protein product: CASSSGGLNTGELFF.

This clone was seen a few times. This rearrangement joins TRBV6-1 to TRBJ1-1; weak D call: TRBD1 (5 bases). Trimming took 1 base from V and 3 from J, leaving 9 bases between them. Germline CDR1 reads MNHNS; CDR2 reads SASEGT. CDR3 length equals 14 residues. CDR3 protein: CASSEVRGHTEAFF. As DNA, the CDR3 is TGTGCCAGCAGTGAAGTAAGGGGTCACACTGAAGCTTTCTTT.

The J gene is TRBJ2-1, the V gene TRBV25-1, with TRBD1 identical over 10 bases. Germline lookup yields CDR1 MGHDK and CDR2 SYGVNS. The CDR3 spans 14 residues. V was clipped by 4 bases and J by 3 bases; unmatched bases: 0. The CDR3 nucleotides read TGTGCCAGCAGTGGGGACAGGGGCTACAATGAGCAGTTCTTC. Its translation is CASSGDRGYNEQFF.

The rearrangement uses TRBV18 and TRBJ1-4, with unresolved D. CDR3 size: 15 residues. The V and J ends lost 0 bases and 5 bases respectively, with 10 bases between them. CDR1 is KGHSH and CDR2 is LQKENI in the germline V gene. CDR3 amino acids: CASSPPVSQNEKLFF. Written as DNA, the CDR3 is TGTGCCAGCTCACCACCGGTCAGCCAAAATGAAAAACTGTTTTTT.

CDR3 loop: CSAEYTEAFF. The CDR3 bases are TGCAGCGCTGAGTACACTGAAGCTTTCTTT. The chain employs TRBV29-1 and TRBJ1-1; D is uncertain. Germline CDR1 SQVTM, CDR2 ANQGSEA. Trimming removed 7 bases at V and 3 bases at J, with 6 bases between. There are 10 residues in the CDR3. The full variable domain, its missing parts supplied by reference TRBV29-1 and TRBJ1-1, is SAVISQKPSRDICQRGTSLTIQCQVDSQVTMMFWYRQQPGQSLTLIATANQGSEATYESGFVIDKFPISRPNLTFSTLTVSNMSPEDSSIYLCSAEYTEAFFGQGTRLTVV.

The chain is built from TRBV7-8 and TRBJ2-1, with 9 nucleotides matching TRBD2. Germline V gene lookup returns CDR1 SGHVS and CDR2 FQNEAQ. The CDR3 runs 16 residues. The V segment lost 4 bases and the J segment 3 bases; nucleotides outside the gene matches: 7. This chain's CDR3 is CASSSREGPVYNEQFF. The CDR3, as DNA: TGTGCCAGCAGCTCGCGGGAGGGCCCCGTCTACAATGAGCAGTTCTTC.

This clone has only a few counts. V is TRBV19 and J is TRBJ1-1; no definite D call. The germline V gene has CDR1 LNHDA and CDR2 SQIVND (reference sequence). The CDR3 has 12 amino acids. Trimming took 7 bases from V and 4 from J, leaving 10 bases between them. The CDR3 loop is CASTAGSTEAFF. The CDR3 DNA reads TGTGCCAGTACTGCGGGATCCACTGAAGCTTTCTTT. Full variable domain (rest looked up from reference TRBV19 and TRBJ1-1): DGGITQSPKYLFRKEGQNVTLSCEQNLNHDAMYWYRQDPGQGLRLIYYSQIVNDFQKGDIAEGYSVSREKKESFPLTVTSAQKNPTAFYLCASTAGSTEAFFGQGTRLTVV.

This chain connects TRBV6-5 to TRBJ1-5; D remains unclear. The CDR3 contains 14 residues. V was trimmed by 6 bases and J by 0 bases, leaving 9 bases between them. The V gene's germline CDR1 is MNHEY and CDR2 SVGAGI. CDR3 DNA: TGTGCCAGCAGATCCTCTTATAGCAATCAGCCCCAGCATTTT. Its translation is CASRSSYSNQPQHF.

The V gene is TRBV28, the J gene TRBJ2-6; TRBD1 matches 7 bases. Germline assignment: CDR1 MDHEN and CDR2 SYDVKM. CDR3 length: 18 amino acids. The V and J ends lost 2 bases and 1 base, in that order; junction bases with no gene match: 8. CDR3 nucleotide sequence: TGTGCCAGCAGTTTAAGACAGGGAATAACTTCTGGGGCCAACGTCCTGACTTTC. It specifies CASSLRQGITSGANVLTF. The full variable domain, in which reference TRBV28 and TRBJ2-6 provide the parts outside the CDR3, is DVKVTQSSRYLVKRTGEKVFLECVQDMDHENMFWYRQDPGLGLRLIYFSYDVKMKEKGDIPEGYSVSREKKERFSLILESASTNQTSMYLCASSLRQGITSGANVLTFGAGSRLTVL.